This T cell receptor (beta chain) is drawn from a study of OX40 agonist ivuxolimab in advanced cancers. Across the study: Patients received ivuxolimab, an agonistic anti-OX40 (CD134) antibody. Aged roughly 23 to 85 with a mean of 60 years, they were about 80% male. Study-wide results and limits: Compared with CD4+, CD8+ T cells on average had more expanded clones.

Sequencing was performed with immunoSEQ multiplex PCR; in TCRdb, only in-frame clones are kept and a portion is missing. This sample has roughly 76,000 clones, with more than 65% found just once. The CDR3 sequence is 11 residues long. V was shortened by 2 bases and J by 4 bases, with 2 bases between the two germline ends. Germline V gene data show CDR1 as PRHDT and CDR2 as FYEKMQ (reference sequence). This clone was seen only once. The antigen is unknown. Sequences were derived from CD4+ or CD8+ T cells sorted from blood, sampled in a trial of the OX40 agonist ivuxolimab. The TCR sequence derives from an adult with an advanced solid tumor such as melanoma, head and neck, liver or kidney cancer. The chain joins TRBV13 to TRBJ1-1; D is undetermined. CDR3 nucleotide sequence: TGTGCCAGCAGCTTATCCACTGAAGCTTTCTTT. Its protein product is CASSLSTEAFF.